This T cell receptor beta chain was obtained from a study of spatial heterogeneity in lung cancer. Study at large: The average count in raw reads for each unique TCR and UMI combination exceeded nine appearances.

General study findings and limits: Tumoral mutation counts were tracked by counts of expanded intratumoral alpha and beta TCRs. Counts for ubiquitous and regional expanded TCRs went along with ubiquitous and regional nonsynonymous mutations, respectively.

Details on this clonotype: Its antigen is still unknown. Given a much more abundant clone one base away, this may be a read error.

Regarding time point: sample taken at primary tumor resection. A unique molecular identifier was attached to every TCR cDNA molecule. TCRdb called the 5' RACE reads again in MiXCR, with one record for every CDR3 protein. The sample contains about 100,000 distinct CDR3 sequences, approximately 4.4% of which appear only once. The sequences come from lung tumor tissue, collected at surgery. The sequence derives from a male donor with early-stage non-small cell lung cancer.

CDR3 sequence: CASSTNGPGELFF. The CDR3 DNA follows: TGTGCCAGCAGCACCAACGGTCCCGGGGAGCTGTTTTTT. The genes are TRBV7-2 and TRBJ2-2; D gene ambiguous. The CDR3 has 13 residues. Germline CDR1 reads SGHTA; CDR2 reads FQGNSA. V lost 5 bases, J lost 6 bases, and 10 bases lay in between. The full variable domain, rest sourced from reference TRBV7-2 and TRBJ2-2, is GAGVSQSPSNKVTEKGKDVELRCDPISGHTALYWYRQSLGQGLEFLIYFQGNSAPDKSGLPSDRFSAERTGGSVSTLTIQRTQQEDSAVYLCASSTNGPGELFFGEGSRLTVL.